This TCR beta chain is from a study of breast tumors, draining lymph nodes, adjacent tissues. Overall study results and limits: Tumors had less TCR diversity than lymph nodes, more than nontumor tissue. Data only fit, rather than demonstrated, lymph node origin of most tumor T cells. Findings are consistent with lymph node origin and intratumoral expansion of most tumor T cells. Compared with basal-like, luminal-like tumors shared significantly more repertoire with nontumor tissue.

TCRdb recomputed calls from the multiplex PCR reads with MiXCR, one row per CDR3 protein. The data show around 13,000 distinct CDR3 sequences, approximately 50% seen once. This clonotype was picked up a small number of times. Its target is unknown. Germline V gives CDR1 SGHRS, CDR2 YFSETQ. With V trimmed by 4 bases and J by 6 bases, 5 bases remained unmatched. This CDR3 comprises 14 residues. This TCR was recovered from a female donor with breast cancer. Some clones in this sample may be carry-over from other donors' samples. The sample was tumor-adjacent breast tissue. The V gene is TRBV5-1, the J gene TRBJ2-7; 12 bases match TRBD1. Here the CDR3 reads CASSAGTGGGEQYF. The CDR3 DNA is TGCGCCAGCAGCGCCGGGACAGGGGGCGGCGAGCAGTACTTC.